The rows below give T cell receptor beta chains drawn from one sample of a study of patients and donors after allogeneic stem cell transplantation. MiXCR, applied by TCRdb to the RT-PCR reads, yields one record per CDR3 protein. The sample lists tens of thousands of distinct CDR3 sequences, roughly 5.2% occurring once. Sequences were obtained from blood, either unsorted or a sorted T cell fraction (not recorded which). Source of these receptors: a human donor who was either an allogeneic HSCT recipient or a stem cell or donor lymphocyte infusion donor (not recorded which). It is not recorded whose cells these are; they may come from a transplant donor. The CDR3 runs from the conserved cysteine through the conserved F or W. D genes are given only for firm matches. For some rows the clone size is stated as once, few or many, or as a class when expanded; others skip it.

V,J,size,D,CDR3,DNA
TRBV9,TRBJ2-1,-,-,CASSVRGLLYNEQFF,TGTGCCAGCAGCGTTCGGGGCCTGCTCTACAATGAGCAGTTCTTC
TRBV6-5,TRBJ1-5,-,-,CASSYGRAGQPQHF,TGTGCCAGCAGTTACGGGAGGGCCGGGCAGCCCCAGCATTTT
TRBV20-1,TRBJ2-3,many,-,CSARDLPDTQYF,TGCAGTGCTAGAGATTTGCCAGATACGCAGTATTTT
TRBV5-1,TRBJ2-7,many,-,CASSLVRDPYEQYF,TGCGCCAGCAGCTTGGTCAGGGACCCCTACGAGCAGTACTTC
TRBV20-1,TRBJ2-1,-,TRBD2,CSARQRGGSYTEQFF,TGCAGTGCTAGGCAGCGGGGGGGGTCCTACACTGAGCAGTTCTTC
TRBV27,TRBJ2-1,many,TRBD2,CASRGLAGGDNEQFF,TGTGCCAGCAGGGGACTAGCGGGAGGGGACAATGAGCAGTTCTTC
TRBV5-8,TRBJ2-1,many,TRBD2,CASSLGTSGTNEQFF,TGTGCCAGCAGCTTGGGGACTAGCGGAACCAATGAGCAGTTCTTC
TRBV9,TRBJ2-5,-,TRBD2,CASSVLGGSQETQYF,TGTGCCAGCAGCGTCTTGGGCGGGAGTCAAGAGACCCAGTACTTC
TRBV7-9,TRBJ1-1,few,-,CASIAMGNTEAFF,TGTGCCAGCATCGCCATGGGGAACACTGAAGCTTTCTTT
TRBV5-5,TRBJ1-2,many,-,CASSLYGARGAQYGYTF,TGTGCCAGCAGCTTGTATGGCGCGCGGGGGGCGCAGTATGGCTACACCTTC
TRBV12-3/TRBV12-4,TRBJ2-7,few,-,CASSLARIFGPYF,TGTGCCAGCAGTTTAGCGCGCATCTTTGGGCCGTACTTC
TRBV5-1,TRBJ1-2,many,-,CASSFQGTLYGYTF,TGCGCCAGCAGCTTTCAAGGAACTCTCTATGGCTACACCTTC
TRBV6-1,TRBJ1-6,few,-,CASGPEYNSPLHF,TGTGCCAGTGGCCCAGAATATAATTCACCCCTCCACTTT
TRBV4-1,TRBJ1-2,-,-,CASSQATTAHYGYTF,TGCGCCAGCAGCCAAGCCACCACGGCCCACTATGGCTACACCTTC
TRBV7-6,TRBJ2-3,many,TRBD2,CASSLGLAQTDTQYF,TGTGCCAGCAGCTTAGGACTAGCCCAAACAGATACGCAGTATTTT
TRBV11-2,TRBJ1-1,many,-,CASSAGLNTEAFF,TGTGCCAGCAGCGCAGGACTTAACACTGAAGCTTTCTTT
TRBV5-1,TRBJ2-7,many,-,CASSLTTGTQVLEQYF,TGCGCCAGCAGTTTGACCACCGGGACCCAAGTCCTCGAGCAGTACTTC
TRBV2,TRBJ1-2,many,TRBD1,CASTRQGFYGYTF,TGTGCCAGCACTCGACAGGGGTTCTATGGCTACACCTTC
TRBV29-1,TRBJ2-1,many,-,CSVGAGSLYNEQFF,TGCAGCGTTGGGGCAGGGAGCCTCTACAATGAGCAGTTCTTC
TRBV5-6,TRBJ2-3,-,TRBD2,CASSFGRGGGQLKYF,TGTGCCAGCAGCTTTGGGCGGGGGGGCGGTCAACTTAAGTATTTT
TRBV3-1,TRBJ2-3,many,-,CASSPLVGPADTQYF,TGTGCCAGCAGCCCCCTCGTGGGGCCGGCGGATACGCAGTATTTT
TRBV18,TRBJ2-3,-,TRBD2,CASSLLAEPPDTQYF,TGTGCCAGCTCACTACTAGCGGAACCTCCAGATACGCAGTATTTT
TRBV6-6,TRBJ1-2,many,-,CASSLDGNYGYTF,TGTGCCAGCAGTTTAGACGGGAACTATGGCTACACCTTC
TRBV9,TRBJ2-1,many,TRBD2,CASTRRGALYNEQFF,TGTGCCAGCACCAGGCGGGGGGCCCTCTACAATGAGCAGTTCTTC
TRBV10-3,TRBJ2-3,many,-,CAIRAGTEDTDTQYF,TGTGCCATCAGAGCCGGGACTGAGGACACAGATACGCAGTATTTT
TRBV12-3/TRBV12-4,TRBJ1-1,many,-,CASSLDENTEAFF,TGTGCCAGCAGTTTGGACGAGAACACTGAAGCTTTCTTT
TRBV15,TRBJ2-1,-,-,CATSRGVGGGTRNDNEQFF,TGTGCCACCAGCAGAGGGGTGGGAGGCGGGACCCGGAACGACAATGAGCAGTTCTTC
TRBV28,TRBJ2-4,few,-,CASSALNGGKNIQYF,TGTGCCAGCAGTGCGCTTAACGGGGGTAAAAACATTCAGTACTTC
TRBV14,TRBJ2-1,many,-,CASSQNGAQAGEQFF,TGTGCCAGCAGCCAAAACGGGGCGCAAGCCGGTGAGCAGTTCTTC
TRBV7-9,TRBJ1-1,many,-,CASSVRGDTEAFF,TGTGCCAGCAGCGTTAGGGGGGACACTGAAGCTTTCTTT
TRBV29-1,TRBJ2-1,many,-,CSVGHGTLPSNEQFF,TGCAGCGTTGGCCACGGGACACTACCTTCCAATGAGCAGTTCTTC
TRBV10-3,TRBJ2-1,many,-,CAISEGDQRGNEQFF,TGTGCCATCAGTGAAGGGGACCAGAGGGGCAATGAGCAGTTCTTC
TRBV5-5,TRBJ2-3,many,-,CASSFTSADTQYF,TGTGCCAGCAGCTTTACTAGTGCAGATACGCAGTATTTT
TRBV6-5,TRBJ1-1,many,-,CASSIEGEAFF,TGTGCCAGCAGTATAGAGGGTGAAGCTTTCTTT
TRBV18,TRBJ1-3,-,-,CASSLEQTGSGNTIYF,TGTGCCAGCTCCCTTGAACAAACAGGGTCCGGAAACACCATATATTTT
TRBV5-4,TRBJ1-1,-,TRBD1,CASSVWDRNTEAFF,TGTGCCAGCAGCGTATGGGACAGGAACACTGAAGCTTTCTTT